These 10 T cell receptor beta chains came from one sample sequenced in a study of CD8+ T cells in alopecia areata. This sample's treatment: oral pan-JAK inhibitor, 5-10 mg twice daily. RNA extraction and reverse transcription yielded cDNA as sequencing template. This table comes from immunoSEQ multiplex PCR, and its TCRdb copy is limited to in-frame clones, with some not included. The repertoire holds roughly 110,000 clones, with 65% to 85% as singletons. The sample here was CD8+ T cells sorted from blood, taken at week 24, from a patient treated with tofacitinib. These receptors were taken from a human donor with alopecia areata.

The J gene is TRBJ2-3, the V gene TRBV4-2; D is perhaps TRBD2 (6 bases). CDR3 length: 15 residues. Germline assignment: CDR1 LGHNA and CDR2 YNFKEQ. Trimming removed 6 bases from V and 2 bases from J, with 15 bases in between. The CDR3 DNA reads TGTGCCAGCAGTGATCGCGGGGAGGCCACAGATACGCAGTATTTT. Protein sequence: CASSDRGEATDTQYF.

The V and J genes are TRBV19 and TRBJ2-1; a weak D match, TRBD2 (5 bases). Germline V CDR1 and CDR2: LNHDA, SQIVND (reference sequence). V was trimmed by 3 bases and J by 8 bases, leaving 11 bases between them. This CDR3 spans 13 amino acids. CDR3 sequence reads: CASSITSTDEQFF. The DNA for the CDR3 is TGTGCCAGTAGTATCACTAGTACGGATGAGCAGTTCTTC.

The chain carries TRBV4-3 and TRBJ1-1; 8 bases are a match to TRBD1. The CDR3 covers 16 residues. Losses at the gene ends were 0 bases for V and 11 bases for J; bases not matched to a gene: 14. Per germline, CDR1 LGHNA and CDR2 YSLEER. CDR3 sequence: CASSQDAIGQGFGAFF. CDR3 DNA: TGCGCCAGCAGCCAAGATGCAATTGGACAGGGCTTCGGGGCTTTCTTT.

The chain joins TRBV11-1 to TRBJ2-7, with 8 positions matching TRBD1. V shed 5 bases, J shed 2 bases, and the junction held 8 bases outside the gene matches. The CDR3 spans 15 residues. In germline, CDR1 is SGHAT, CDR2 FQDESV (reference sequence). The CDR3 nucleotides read TGTGCCAGCAGCCCCCTAGGACAGGGAACCTACGAGCAGTACTTC. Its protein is CASSPLGQGTYEQYF.

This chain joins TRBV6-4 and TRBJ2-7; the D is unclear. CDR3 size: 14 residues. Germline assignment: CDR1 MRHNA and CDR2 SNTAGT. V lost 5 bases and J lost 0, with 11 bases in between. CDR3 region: CASSPDASSYEQYF. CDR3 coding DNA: TGTGCCAGCAGTCCCGACGCGAGCTCCTACGAGCAGTACTTC.

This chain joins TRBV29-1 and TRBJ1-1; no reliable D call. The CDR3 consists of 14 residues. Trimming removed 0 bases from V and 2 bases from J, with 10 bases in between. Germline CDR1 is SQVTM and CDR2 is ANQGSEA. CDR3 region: CSVEDDRANTEAFF. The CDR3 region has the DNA TGCAGCGTTGAAGATGATAGGGCCAACACTGAAGCTTTCTTT.

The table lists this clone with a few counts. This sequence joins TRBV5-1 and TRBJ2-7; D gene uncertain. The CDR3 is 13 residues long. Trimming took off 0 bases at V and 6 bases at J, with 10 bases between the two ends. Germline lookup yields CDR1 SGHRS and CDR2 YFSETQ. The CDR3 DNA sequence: TGCGCCAGCAGCTTGGGTGAACACCCCGAGCAGTACTTC. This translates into CASSLGEHPEQYF.

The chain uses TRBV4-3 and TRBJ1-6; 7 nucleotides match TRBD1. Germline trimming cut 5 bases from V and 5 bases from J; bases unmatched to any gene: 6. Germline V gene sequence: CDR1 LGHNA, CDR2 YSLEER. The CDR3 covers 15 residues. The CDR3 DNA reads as TGCGCCAGCAGCGAAGGGACAGCGAATAATTCACCCCTCCACTTT. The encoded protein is CASSEGTANNSPLHF.

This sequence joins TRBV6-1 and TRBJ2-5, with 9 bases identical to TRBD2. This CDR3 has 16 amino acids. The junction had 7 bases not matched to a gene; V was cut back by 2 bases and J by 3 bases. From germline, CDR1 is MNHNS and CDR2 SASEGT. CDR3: CASSERPAGGEETQYF. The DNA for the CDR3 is TGTGCCAGCAGTGAAAGACCAGCGGGGGGAGAAGAGACCCAGTACTTC.

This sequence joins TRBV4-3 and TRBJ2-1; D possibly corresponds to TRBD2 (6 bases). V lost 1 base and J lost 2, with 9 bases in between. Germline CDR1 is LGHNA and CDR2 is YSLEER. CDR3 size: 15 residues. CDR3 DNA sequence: TGCGCCAGCAGCCAAGCGGCGGGACCCTACAATGAGCAGTTCTTC. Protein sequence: CASSQAAGPYNEQFF.